Below, 29 T cell receptor beta chains from the same sample are listed, as sequenced in a study of cytomegalovirus exposure and HLA in healthy donors. The PCR had 60 Vbeta and 13 Jbeta primers. Profiling relied on immunoSEQ multiplex PCR, and the TCRdb table lists in-frame clones only, not all of them. The sample lists about 120,000 clones, roughly 76% occurring once. Sequences were obtained from PBMCs. These receptors all come from a woman in her thirties or forties in good health and CMV-seropositive.

The chain combines TRBV5-4 with TRBJ2-5, with 8 bases identical to TRBD2. This CDR3 is 15 amino acids long. V trimming: 2 bases; J trimming: 2 bases; junction bases outside the gene matches: 5. Germline V gene lookup returns CDR1 SGHNT and CDR2 YYREEE (reference sequence). The CDR3 sequence is CASSFGGAGQETQYF. DNA of the CDR3: TGTGCCAGCAGCTTCGGGGGGGCGGGGCAAGAGACCCAGTACTTC.

The V call is TRBV5-1, the J call TRBJ2-3; 7 bases line up with TRBD1. The ends lost 2 bases at V and 0 bases at J; junction bases unmatched: 3. There are 15 residues in the CDR3. Germline values: CDR1 SGHRS, CDR2 YFSETQ. The CDR3 loop is CASSLEGASTDTQYF. CDR3 coding DNA: TGCGCCAGCAGCTTAGAGGGGGCAAGCACAGATACGCAGTATTTT.

The V gene is TRBV2, the J gene TRBJ1-6; no definite D call. The germline V and J ends were trimmed by 7 bases and 10 bases, with 26 bases remaining between them. Germline V CDR1 and CDR2: SNHLY, FYNNEI. The CDR3 is made up of 17 amino acids. The CDR3 loop is CASITRGSGRHVSPLHF. Here the CDR3 DNA reads TGTGCCAGCATTACTCGCGGGTCGGGTCGCCACGTGTCACCCCTCCACTTT.

The gene calls are TRBV4-1 and TRBJ2-5; D is perhaps TRBD1 (6 bases). The J call is in doubt because the DNA end fits TRBJ2-7 better. The CDR3 runs 18 residues. Germline V lookup: CDR1 MGHRA, CDR2 YSYEKL. CDR3 in DNA: TGCGCCAGCAGCCAAGGCCCGCTTAGGACAGCAGTATACTACGAGCAGTACTTC. This sequence encodes CASSQGPLRTAVYYEQYF.

The chain combines TRBV5-4 with TRBJ1-2; D gene uncertain. The CDR3 runs to 14 residues. Trimming pared 7 bases from V and 1 base from J, leaving 14 bases between. Germline values: CDR1 SGHNT, CDR2 YYREEE (reference sequence). The CDR3 region has the DNA TGTGCCAGCTCCTCAGACGGGGTTAACTATGGCTACACCTTC. Translating gives CASSSDGVNYGYTF.

The chain links TRBV27 to TRBJ1-2; D not resolved. V lost 6 bases, J lost 0 bases, and 20 bases lay in between. CDR3 length equals 17 residues. CDR1 and CDR2 (germline): MNHEY, SMNVEV (reference sequence). The CDR3 reads CASSGIGGVLANYGYTF. CDR3 DNA: TGTGCCAGCAGCGGGATAGGTGGGGTTCTAGCTAACTATGGCTACACCTTC.

This chain joins TRBV18 and TRBJ1-1, with D maybe TRBD1 (6 bases). Germline V lookup: CDR1 KGHSH, CDR2 LQKENI. Trimming shortened V by 6 bases and J by 7 bases, and 15 bases separated the two germline ends. The CDR3 covers 13 residues. CDR3 nucleotides: TGTGCCAGCTCGCCAGGGGCCGGGGGTGAAGCTTTCTTT. This encodes CASSPGAGGEAFF. The entire variable domain, with the rest obtained from reference TRBV18 and TRBJ1-1, is as follows: NAGVMQNPRHLVRRRGQEARLRCSPMKGHSHVYWYRQLPEEGLKFMVYLQKENIIDESGMPKERFSAEFPKEGPSILRIQQVVRGDSAAYFCASSPGAGGEAFFGQGTRLTVV.

The chain has TRBV30 and TRBJ1-1; D is unclear. The V gene's germline CDR1 is GTSNPN and CDR2 SVGIG (reference sequence). Trimming stripped 5 bases from V and 6 bases from J, with 13 bases between. The CDR3 spans 12 residues. The CDR3 DNA sequence: TGTGCCTGGGTTACCTCGGGGTCTGAAGCTTTCTTT. Its protein product is CAWVTSGSEAFF.

CDR3 amino acids: CASSPLGGRAKNIQYF. The DNA of the CDR3 is TGTGCCAGCAGCCCATTGGGGGGAAGGGCCAAAAACATTCAGTACTTC. The chain employs TRBV7-6 and TRBJ2-4; D is possibly TRBD2 (6 bases). V was trimmed by 5 bases and J by 1 base, leaving 15 bases between them. Germline loops: CDR1 SGHVS, CDR2 FNYEAQ. The CDR3 is 16 amino acids.

J is TRBJ1-1 and V is TRBV4-1; 8 bases fit TRBD1. The CDR3 runs 13 residues. The ends lost 2 bases at V and 10 bases at J; junction bases unmatched: 6. Germline lookup yields CDR1 MGHRA and CDR2 YSYEKL. CDR3 loop: CASSQTDRGRAFF. The CDR3 DNA reads as TGCGCCAGCAGCCAAACCGACAGGGGTCGAGCTTTCTTT.

The rearrangement joins TRBV5-4 to TRBJ1-2; 7 bases are shared with TRBD1. Trimming removed 4 bases from V and 4 bases from J; junction bases left unmatched: 10. The germline gives CDR1 SGHNT, CDR2 YYREEE (reference sequence). The CDR3 covers 15 residues. The CDR3 region is CASSIRTGPAYGYTF. In nucleotides, the CDR3 is TGTGCCAGCAGCATACGGACAGGTCCTGCCTATGGCTACACCTTC.

V usage is TRBV18 and J usage is TRBJ1-2; D possibly corresponds to TRBD1 (5 bases). Trimming removed 4 bases from V and 4 bases from J, with 16 bases in between. Germline assignment: CDR1 KGHSH and CDR2 LQKENI. This CDR3 comprises 15 residues. The CDR3 DNA follows: TGTGCCAGCTCACGACAGCCGGACGGGGGCTATGGCTACACCTTC. Protein sequence: CASSRQPDGGYGYTF.

V and J are TRBV6-6 and TRBJ1-5; 7 positions agree with TRBD1. V shed 2 bases and J 8 bases; nucleotides not matched to a gene: 12. This CDR3 region has 16 residues. Germline values: CDR1 MNHNY, CDR2 SVGAGI (reference sequence). CDR3 DNA: TGTGCCAGCAGTTACCTCCCGGGACAGCCGAAGGAGCCCCAGCATTTT. It specifies CASSYLPGQPKEPQHF.

The rearrangement joins TRBV6-1 to TRBJ2-7, with D possibly matching TRBD1 (6 bases). In germline, CDR1 is MNHNS, CDR2 SASEGT. Trimming left V 6 bases short and J 3 bases short, with 15 bases between. The CDR3 runs to 14 residues. CDR3 amino acids: CASRTLGASYEQYF. The DNA for the CDR3 is TGTGCCAGCAGAACACTGGGGGCCAGCTACGAGCAGTACTTC.

V usage is TRBV11-2 and J usage is TRBJ2-7; 7 bases line up with TRBD2. The V segment lost 6 bases and the J segment 9 bases; nucleotides outside the gene matches: 14. In germline, CDR1 is SGHAT, CDR2 FQNNGV. This CDR3 region has 14 residues. The CDR3 is CASSYNVGGQGQYF. The CDR3 nucleotides read TGTGCCAGCAGTTACAACGTGGGAGGGCAAGGGCAGTACTTC.

This clone was seen a handful of times. V is TRBV7-6 and J is TRBJ2-1; 9 nucleotides line up with TRBD1. With V trimmed by 1 base and J by 7 bases, 8 bases remained unmatched. Germline values: CDR1 SGHVS, CDR2 FNYEAQ. This CDR3 is built from 16 residues. As DNA, the CDR3 is TGTGCCAGCAGCTTAGAACAGGGGGCAAGAAGGAATGAGCAGTTCTTC. Its translation is CASSLEQGARRNEQFF.

V is TRBV5-5 and J is TRBJ1-6; D is perhaps TRBD1 (5 bases). Germline CDR1 and CDR2: SGHKS and YYEKEE (reference sequence). Trimming removed 2 bases from V and 5 bases from J, with 14 bases in between. CDR3 length: 16 residues. The CDR3 reads CASSLTQGGHNSPLHF. The CDR3 nucleotides read TGTGCCAGCAGCTTAACCCAGGGAGGTCATAATTCACCCCTCCACTTT.

The rearrangement joins TRBV7-9 to TRBJ2-7; 7 bases fit TRBD2. This CDR3 is 15 amino acids long. CDR1 is SEHNR, CDR2 FQNEAQ, per germline (reference sequence). With V trimmed by 3 bases and J by 1 base, 6 bases remained unmatched. The CDR3 DNA reads as TGTGCCAGCAGCTTGGCGGGGGACCTATCCTACGAGCAGTACTTC. This translates into CASSLAGDLSYEQYF.

The chain couples TRBV11-2 to TRBJ2-2; the match to TRBD2 covers 12 bases. J lost 5 bases, V lost 5 bases, and 6 bases had no gene match. This CDR3 comprises 16 residues. CDR1 is SGHAT, CDR2 FQNNGV, per germline. CDR3 sequence (DNA): TGTGCCAGCAGCCCAGGACTAGCGGGGCGGACCGGGGAGCTGTTTTTT. Its translation is CASSPGLAGRTGELFF.

This chain links TRBV30 with TRBJ1-5, with D maybe TRBD1 (6 bases). In germline, CDR1 is GTSNPN, CDR2 SVGIG (reference sequence). Trimming shortened V by 2 bases and J by 6 bases, and 14 bases separated the two germline ends. The CDR3 length is 14 residues. In nucleotides, the CDR3 is TGTGCCTGGAGTTCTCGCAGGGGATCTCAGCCCCAGCATTTT. Residues: CAWSSRRGSQPQHF. Full variable domain (missing parts from reference TRBV30 and TRBJ1-5): SQTIHQWPATLVQPVGSPLSLECTVEGTSNPNLYWYRQAAGRGLQLLFYSVGIGQISSEVPQNLSASRPQDRQFILSSKKLLLSDSGFYLCAWSSRRGSQPQHFGDGTRLSIL.

The genes are TRBV19 and TRBJ1-1; D is perhaps TRBD1 (5 bases). The CDR3 length is 14 residues. Germline loops: CDR1 LNHDA, CDR2 SQIVND (reference sequence). The V end was cut by 0 bases, the J end by 6 bases, with 11 bases between. CDR3 coding DNA: TGTGCCAGTAGTATAGATGGGGGGATAGCTGAAGCTTTCTTT. It is translated as CASSIDGGIAEAFF.

This chain joins TRBV5-1 and TRBJ1-2, with 12 bases fitting TRBD1. Germline V CDR1 and CDR2: SGHRS, YFSETQ. CDR3 length equals 17 residues. V was clipped by 4 bases and J by 4 bases; unmatched bases: 11. The CDR3 loop is CASSIGGTGGVIYGYTF. CDR3 nucleotide sequence: TGCGCCAGCAGCATAGGAGGGACAGGGGGCGTTATCTATGGCTACACCTTC.

The rearrangement uses TRBV2 and TRBJ2-1, with TRBD2 as a possible D gene (5 bases). Trimming stripped 1 base from V and 8 bases from J, with 12 bases between. The CDR3 totals 14 residues. Germline V gives CDR1 SNHLY, CDR2 FYNNEI. CDR3 amino acids: CASSEGTPRDEQFF. The CDR3 DNA reads as TGTGCCAGCAGTGAAGGGACTCCGAGGGATGAGCAGTTCTTC.

The genes are TRBV30 and TRBJ2-4; D not resolved. Germline V CDR1 and CDR2: GTSNPN, SVGIG (reference sequence). This CDR3 is built from 15 residues. Trimming shortened V by 6 bases and J by 1 base, and 16 bases separated the two germline ends. CDR3 protein: CACVTRRGAKNIQYF. The CDR3 DNA sequence: TGTGCCTGTGTAACACGGCGAGGTGCCAAAAACATTCAGTACTTC.

For the CDR3, the DNA is TGCGCCAGCAGCTCTGGGTTAGGGGCAATAGGTAATTCACCCCTCCACTTT. The encoded protein is CASSSGLGAIGNSPLHF. The chain combines TRBV5-1 with TRBJ1-6; a possible D gene is TRBD1 (5 bases). The CDR3 is 17 amino acids. Looked up from germline, CDR1 is SGHRS and CDR2 is YFSETQ. Trimming left V 3 bases short and J 6 bases short, with 19 bases between.

The chain combines TRBV5-1 with TRBJ2-7, with a tentative D call TRBD1 (6 bases). The CDR3 length is 13 residues. V lost 3 bases and J 1 base, leaving 8 bases between the germline ends. The germline V gene encodes CDR1 SGHRS and CDR2 YFSETQ. CDR3 DNA sequence: TGCGCCAGCAGCTACGACAGGTCCTACGAGCAGTACTTC. It codes for CASSYDRSYEQYF. The full variable domain, rest sourced from reference TRBV5-1 and TRBJ2-7, is KAGVTQTPRYLIKTRGQQVTLSCSPISGHRSVSWYQQTPGQGLQFLFEYFSETQRNKGNFPGRFSGRQFSNSRSEMNVSTLELGDSALYLCASSYDRSYEQYFGPGTRLTVT.

J is TRBJ2-3 and V is TRBV29-1, with D possibly TRBD2 on 5 matching bases. Trimming shortened V by 3 bases and J by 2 bases, and 9 bases separated the two germline ends. The CDR3 has 13 amino acids. The germline V gene encodes CDR1 SQVTM and CDR2 ANQGSEA. The CDR3 loop reads CSVDPGNTDTQYF. DNA of the CDR3: TGCAGCGTTGACCCCGGGAACACAGATACGCAGTATTTT.

The chain couples TRBV5-5 to TRBJ2-6, with D perhaps matching TRBD2 (5 bases). Trimming shortened V by 3 bases and J by 1 base, and 8 bases separated the two germline ends. The germline CDR1 and CDR2 sequences are SGHKS and YYEKEE (reference sequence). The CDR3 spans 15 residues. The CDR3 protein is CASSSLASGANVLTF. The CDR3 DNA is TGTGCCAGCAGCTCGCTAGCTTCTGGGGCCAACGTCCTGACTTTC.

The rearrangement uses TRBV5-1 and TRBJ1-4; D perhaps matches TRBD1 (6 bases). Trimming cost V 4 bases and J 5 bases, with 15 bases left between them. The CDR3 runs to 15 residues. The germline gives CDR1 SGHRS, CDR2 YFSETQ. CDR3 DNA sequence: TGCGCCAGCAGCCTATTTGGACAGCGGAATGAAAAACTGTTTTTT. Amino acids: CASSLFGQRNEKLFF.